One sample yielded the 32 T cell receptor beta chains listed below, sequenced in a study of vaccination and CD4 T cells after COVID-19 (dated by TCRdb to between 2020 and 2023). The library was prepared using PCR. Sequenced using an Illumina iSeq 100. The public reads were reanalyzed by TCRdb: fastp trimming at Q25, MiXCR alignment, in-frame beta chains only. When rows share a CDR3 protein, they turn into one entry using the most common DNA and genes. In this sample the table shows about 15,000 distinct CDR3 sequences, 66% of which occur a single time. The ten largest clones take up 0.95% to 1.2% of the sample. Sequenced material: CD4+ T cells from blood, taken after SARS-CoV-2 vaccination. The source of these receptors is a human donor who had recovered from COVID-19.

This clonotype was seen a handful of times. V usage is TRBV20-1 and J usage is TRBJ1-5; D remains ambiguous. Germline loops: CDR1 DFQATT, CDR2 SNEGSKA (reference sequence). The CDR3 covers 13 residues. V was clipped by 3 bases and J by 6 bases, with 12 bases between them. As DNA, the CDR3 is TGCAGTGCTAGTTCCGGGTCGGGTCAGCCCCAGCATTTT. Protein product: CSASSGSGQPQHF.

The chain joins TRBV11-2 to TRBJ2-2; D call uncertain. CDR1 and CDR2 from the germline V gene are SGHAT and FQNNGV. The CDR3 has 13 amino acids. Trimming stripped 2 bases from V and 3 bases from J, with 4 bases between. CDR3 protein: CASSLLDTGELFF. CDR3 bases: TGTGCCAGCAGCTTATTAGACACCGGGGAGCTGTTTTTT.

The V gene is TRBV15, the J gene TRBJ2-5; D possibly matches TRBD1 or TRBD2 (5 bases each). The V gene's germline CDR1 is LNHNV and CDR2 YYDKDF (reference sequence). V lost 5 bases, J lost 4 bases, and 14 bases lay in between. CDR3 length: 14 amino acids. CDR3 coding DNA: TGTGCCACCAGCGCCCCGGGACGGGGAGAGACCCAGTACTTC. This gives the protein CATSAPGRGETQYF.

The gene calls are TRBV24-1 and TRBJ2-1; 12 positions match TRBD2. Germline V gene data show CDR1 as KGHDR and CDR2 as SFDVKD. The CDR3 consists of 15 residues. Trimming removed 4 bases from V and 8 bases from J; junction bases left unmatched: 5. The CDR3 region has the DNA TGTGCCACCAGTGAGGGGCTAGCGGGAGGGTATGAGCAGTTCTTC. Amino acid sequence: CATSEGLAGGYEQFF.

The chain combines TRBV20-1 with TRBJ2-3; 11 bases map to TRBD2. V shed 5 bases, J shed 6 bases, and the junction held 7 bases outside the gene matches. The CDR3 sequence is 14 residues long. Germline values: CDR1 DFQATT, CDR2 SNEGSKA (reference sequence). CDR3 residues: CSAEMGLAADTQYF. The CDR3 coding sequence is TGCAGTGCTGAAATGGGACTAGCGGCGGATACGCAGTATTTT.

This clonotype was detected only a few times. This sequence joins TRBV2 and TRBJ1-5, with TRBD1 matching 8 bases. Germline V lookup: CDR1 SNHLY, CDR2 FYNNEI. The CDR3 has 13 residues. J was trimmed by 4 bases and V by 8 bases; bases with no gene match: 4. CDR3 DNA: TGTGCCAGCGCCGGGACAGGAAATCAGCCCCAGCATTTT. Amino acids: CASAGTGNQPQHF.

Comments on this clonotype: The junction differs from germline at one of its ends, possibly a read error. This chain uses TRBV12-3 or TRBV12-4 with TRBJ2-5, with 10 bases aligning to TRBD2. The CDR3 covers 15 residues. This CDR3 is CASSFGTSGMETQYF. The CDR3 DNA reads as TGCGCCAGCAGTTTTGGTACTAGCGGGATGGAGACCCAGTACTTC.

J is TRBJ2-1 and V is TRBV19; D ambiguous. This CDR3 is built from 12 residues. Germline V CDR1 and CDR2: LNHDA, SQIVND (reference sequence). V was trimmed by 2 bases and J by 7 bases, leaving 6 bases between them. DNA of the CDR3: TGTGCCAGTAGTATACTGGGAAATGAGCAGTTCTTC. It codes for CASSILGNEQFF.

The genes are TRBV14 and TRBJ2-7; TRBD2 might be the D (6 bases). The CDR3 has 15 residues. V was trimmed by 6 bases and J by 2 bases, leaving 17 bases between them. Germline V gives CDR1 SGHDN, CDR2 FVKESK. The CDR3 nucleotides are TGTGCCAGCAGAAACACCGGGACTGGGACCTACGAGCAGTACTTC. The encoded protein is CASRNTGTGTYEQYF.

The rearrangement uses TRBV24-1 and TRBJ2-5; D is uncertain. This CDR3 is built from 15 residues. Per the germline V gene, CDR1 is KGHDR and CDR2 is SFDVKD. The V end lost 2 bases, the J end lost 1 base, and 10 bases lay between the germline ends. The CDR3 sequence: CATSDYDTVQETQYF. The CDR3 nucleotides are TGTGCCACCAGTGATTACGACACCGTCCAAGAGACCCAGTACTTC.

The chain is built from TRBV7-8 and TRBJ2-3; D unresolved. In germline, CDR1 is SGHVS, CDR2 FQNEAQ. The CDR3 length is 14 residues. Trimming cost V 7 bases and J 0 bases, with 11 bases left between them. The CDR3 here is CASIRSTSTDTQYF. The DNA for the CDR3 is TGTGCCAGCATCAGATCAACTAGCACAGATACGCAGTATTTT. Complete variable domain (other parts from reference TRBV7-8 and TRBJ2-3): GAGVSQSPRYKVAKRGQDVALRCDPISGHVSLFWYQQALGQGPEFLTYFQNEAQLDKSGLPSDRFFAERPEGSVSTLKIQRTQQEDSAVYLCASIRSTSTDTQYFGPGTRLTVL.

The gene calls are TRBV28 and TRBJ2-7; D is unclear. From germline, CDR1 is MDHEN and CDR2 SYDVKM. The CDR3 runs to 12 residues. The germline V and J ends were trimmed by 3 bases and 2 bases, with 5 bases remaining between them. CDR3 amino acids: CASSLRTYEQYF. The CDR3 DNA reads as TGTGCCAGCAGTTTGCGGACCTACGAGCAGTACTTC. Full variable domain (outside the CDR3, taken from reference TRBV28 and TRBJ2-7): DVKVTQSSRYLVKRTGEKVFLECVQDMDHENMFWYRQDPGLGLRLIYFSYDVKMKEKGDIPEGYSVSREKKERFSLILESASTNQTSMYLCASSLRTYEQYFGPGTRLTVT.

This rearrangement joins TRBV20-1 to TRBJ2-7, with D possibly being TRBD1 (6 bases). The V end lost 6 bases, the J end lost 2 bases, and 20 bases lay between the germline ends. Per the germline V gene, CDR1 is DFQATT and CDR2 is SNEGSKA (reference sequence). The CDR3 totals 15 residues. Here the CDR3 reads CSAPTDRSIPYEQYF. The CDR3 region has the DNA TGCAGTGCCCCTACCGACAGGTCAATTCCCTACGAGCAGTACTTC.

This clonotype was recorded only once. DNA for the CDR3: TGTGCCAGCAGTAGGGGGAGTCAGTATGGGGCCAACGTCCTGACTTTC. Its protein is CASSRGSQYGANVLTF. The V gene is TRBV9, the J gene TRBJ2-6, with TRBD1 as a possible D gene (6 bases). Germline V gene data show CDR1 as SGDLS and CDR2 as YYNGEE. This CDR3 comprises 16 residues. The germline V and J ends were trimmed by 5 bases and 3 bases, with 15 bases remaining between them.

The chain has TRBV5-1 and TRBJ2-3; D possibly corresponds to TRBD1 (6 bases). Germline V gene data show CDR1 as SGHRS and CDR2 as YFSETQ. The germline V and J ends were trimmed by 4 bases and 2 bases, with 20 bases remaining between them. This CDR3 spans 17 amino acids. The CDR3 bases are TGCGCCAGCAGCGTGGAAGTAGCAGGGGCCACCACAGATACGCAGTATTTT. Protein product: CASSVEVAGATTDTQYF. The full variable domain, rest sourced from reference TRBV5-1 and TRBJ2-3, is KAGVTQTPRYLIKTRGQQVTLSCSPISGHRSVSWYQQTPGQGLQFLFEYFSETQRNKGNFPGRFSGRQFSNSRSEMNVSTLELGDSALYLCASSVEVAGATTDTQYFGPGTRLTVL.

The rearrangement joins TRBV7-9 to TRBJ2-1, with 10 bases fitting TRBD2. The J segment lost 7 bases and the V segment lost 2 bases, leaving 8 bases of the junction unmatched. This CDR3 region has 16 residues. The germline CDR1 and CDR2 sequences are SEHNR and FQNEAQ (reference sequence). CDR3 amino acids: CASSLNLLAGGNEQFF. CDR3 sequence (DNA): TGTGCCAGCAGCTTAAACCTCTTAGCGGGAGGTAATGAGCAGTTCTTC.

This sequence joins TRBV27 and TRBJ2-6; D is undetermined. V dropped 2 bases and J dropped 0 bases, with 11 bases sitting between them. Germline CDR1 is MNHEY and CDR2 is SMNVEV (reference sequence). This CDR3 contains 17 residues. The CDR3 nucleotides are TGTGCCAGCAGTTTACGGATTGGTCCCTCTGGGGCCAACGTCCTGACTTTC. It specifies CASSLRIGPSGANVLTF.

The chain is built from TRBV28 and TRBJ1-1; D ambiguous. In germline, CDR1 is MDHEN, CDR2 SYDVKM. Trimming pared 3 bases from V and 5 bases from J, leaving 7 bases between. CDR3 size: 12 residues. CDR3 sequence: CASSLRVTEAFF. As DNA, the CDR3 is TGTGCCAGCAGTTTGAGGGTAACTGAAGCTTTCTTT.

The V gene is TRBV6-1, the J gene TRBJ2-5, with 8 bases lining up with TRBD2. The CDR3 length is 15 residues. Germline values: CDR1 MNHNS, CDR2 SASEGT. V lost 6 bases and J lost 3; bases outside the gene matches: 9. As DNA, the CDR3 is TGTGCCAGCAGCCCAAGGCGGGGGGCAAAAGAGACCCAGTACTTC. This gives the protein CASSPRRGAKETQYF.

V usage is TRBV28 and J usage is TRBJ1-5; the D is unclear. V was clipped by 2 bases and J by 4 bases, with 0 bases between them. CDR3 size: 11 residues. Looked up from germline, CDR1 is MDHEN and CDR2 is SYDVKM. The CDR3 spells CASSLNQPQHF. The CDR3 DNA is TGTGCCAGCAGTTTAAATCAGCCCCAGCATTTT.

This chain connects TRBV6-1 to TRBJ2-2, with D possibly being TRBD2 (5 bases). Trimming pared 6 bases from V and 7 bases from J, leaving 9 bases between. The CDR3 covers 12 residues. Germline V gives CDR1 MNHNS, CDR2 SASEGT. The CDR3 loop is CASSPEVGELFF. CDR3 in DNA: TGTGCCAGCAGCCCGGAGGTCGGGGAGCTGTTTTTT.

CDR3 DNA: TGTGCCAGCAGCCAGAGCAGGGGTTTCGGGGATACGCAGTATTTT. Its translation: CASSQSRGFGDTQYF. The chain couples TRBV14 to TRBJ2-3; tentatively, D is TRBD1 (6 bases). The germline V gene encodes CDR1 SGHDN and CDR2 FVKESK. V lost 3 bases and J 6 bases, leaving 16 bases between the germline ends. The CDR3 is 15 residues long.

The chain has TRBV20-1 and TRBJ2-4; D is unresolved. The CDR3 sequence is 13 residues long. In germline, CDR1 is DFQATT, CDR2 SNEGSKA (reference sequence). V lost 6 bases to trimming and J lost 7 bases, with 16 bases between them. The CDR3 here is CSASRLAGNIQYF. The CDR3 bases are TGCAGTGCCTCACGACTTGCCGGGAACATTCAGTACTTC.

This chain links TRBV2 with TRBJ1-1, with 7 bases aligning to TRBD1. With 5 bases clipped from V and 2 bases from J, the junction kept 14 bases outside the gene matches. Germline V lookup: CDR1 SNHLY, CDR2 FYNNEI. The CDR3 loop spans 17 amino acids. CDR3 sequence reads: CASSRRVYRGYNTEAFF. CDR3 bases: TGTGCCAGCAGTCGAAGAGTATACAGGGGTTACAACACTGAAGCTTTCTTT.

The rearrangement uses TRBV20-1 and TRBJ1-2, with 9 nucleotides matching TRBD1. J was trimmed by 4 bases and V by 2 bases; bases with no gene match: 2. The CDR3 totals 13 residues. Looked up from germline, CDR1 is DFQATT and CDR2 is SNEGSKA (reference sequence). The CDR3 DNA reads as TGCAGTGCTAGAAAGACAGGGGGCTATGGCTACACCTTC. It codes for CSARKTGGYGYTF.

The genes are TRBV5-4 and TRBJ2-1; TRBD2 might be the D (6 bases). CDR3 length: 16 amino acids. V shed 5 bases and J shed 9 bases, with 24 bases lying between them. Germline V gene sequence: CDR1 SGHNT, CDR2 YYREEE (reference sequence). CDR3 in DNA: TGTGCCAGCAGTTCACAACTTTCGCGGGGATACGTTGAGCAGTTCTTC. Amino acid sequence: CASSSQLSRGYVEQFF.

The CDR3 DNA reads TGTGCCAGCAGCTCGGGGGTAGACTATGGCTACACCTTC. Protein product: CASSSGVDYGYTF. The chain uses TRBV11-2 and TRBJ1-2, with D possibly being TRBD1 (5 bases). Looked up from germline, CDR1 is SGHAT and CDR2 is FQNNGV. V dropped 4 bases and J dropped 3 bases, with 9 bases sitting between them. CDR3 length equals 13 residues.

V and J are TRBV6-2 or TRBV6-3 and TRBJ1-2; D is unresolved. The CDR3 has 15 amino acids. V was pared by 6 bases and J by 6 bases, with 20 bases between. Germline V gene sequence: CDR1 MNHEY, CDR2 SVGEGT. The CDR3 coding sequence is TGTGCCAGCAGCACCATCCGGGATCCAGCCAATGGCTACACCTTC. The encoded protein is CASSTIRDPANGYTF.

This clonotype was found once. This sequence joins TRBV20-1 and TRBJ2-5; 12 nucleotides align to TRBD1. The ends lost 4 bases at V and 5 bases at J; junction bases unmatched: 11. Germline V gene sequence: CDR1 DFQATT, CDR2 SNEGSKA (reference sequence). The length of the CDR3 is 16 residues. CDR3 in DNA: TGCAGTGCTACGAACCGGGACAGGGGGCGGTGGGAGACCCAGTACTTC. As protein: CSATNRDRGRWETQYF.

This clonotype was detected only once. This chain uses TRBV25-1 with TRBJ2-5, with a possible D match to TRBD2 (7 bases). The CDR3 is 14 residues long. Germline CDR1 MGHDK, CDR2 SYGVNS. Between the trimmed V and J ends, which lost 5 bases and 5 bases, there was a span of 15 bases. The CDR3 DNA is TGTGCCAGCAGTCCGGCGGGGGCGGGGGAGACCCAGTACTTC. It specifies CASSPAGAGETQYF.

This clonotype has only a few counts. The chain has TRBV20-1 and TRBJ1-2; D not resolved. This CDR3 has 13 amino acids. In germline, CDR1 is DFQATT, CDR2 SNEGSKA (reference sequence). V lost 0 bases, J lost 2 bases, and 7 bases lay in between. Here the CDR3 DNA reads TGCAGTGCTAGAGAATCTGGAAACTATGGCTACACCTTC. Translation: CSARESGNYGYTF.

The chain recombines TRBV18 with TRBJ2-3; D not resolved. Germline V CDR1 and CDR2: KGHSH, LQKENI. The CDR3 spans 15 residues. The V gene lost 3 bases and the J gene lost 2 bases, with 12 bases spanning the gap. The CDR3 sequence is CASSPFGASTDTQYF. The CDR3 nucleotides read TGTGCCAGCTCACCCTTCGGTGCTTCCACAGATACGCAGTATTTT.